This T cell receptor (beta chain) came from a study of post-analysis software for immune sequencing data. Whole-study findings and limits: In patients, four to six TRBV segments were more frequent than in controls, with TRBV5-6, TRBV5-1 and TRBV20-1 among them. Under F measure analysis, samples from one preparation batch co-clustered strongly.

Unique molecular identifiers featured in each of the TCR beta cDNA libraries. The yield from approximately 1 to 10 million T cells was 500,000 or so cDNA molecules in total. TCRdb redid the calling of the PCR reads with MiXCR, one entry per CDR3 protein. Of some 450,000 distinct CDR3 sequences listed, approximately 45% are singletons. This clonotype was observed a few times. Antigen: not known. The V and J ends lost 4 bases and 6 bases, in that order; junction bases with no gene match: 6. Germline V gives CDR1 LGHNA, CDR2 YSLEER. The CDR3 is made up of 14 amino acids. The chain recombines TRBV4-3 with TRBJ1-2, with 9 bases fitting TRBD1. This sequence was found in a girl under 18 with multiple sclerosis. Sequenced input: blood. CDR3 loop: CASSRMDRGNGYTF. The DNA of the CDR3 is TGCGCCAGCAGCCGGATGGACAGGGGAAATGGCTACACCTTC.